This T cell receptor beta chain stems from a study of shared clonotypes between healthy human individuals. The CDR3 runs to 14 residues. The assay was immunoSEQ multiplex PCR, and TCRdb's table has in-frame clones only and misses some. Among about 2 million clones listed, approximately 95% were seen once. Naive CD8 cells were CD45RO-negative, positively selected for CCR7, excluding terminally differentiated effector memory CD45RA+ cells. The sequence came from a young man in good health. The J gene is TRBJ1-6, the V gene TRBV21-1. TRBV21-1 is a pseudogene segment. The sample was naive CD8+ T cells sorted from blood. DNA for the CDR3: TGTGCCAGCAGCATTACCCGCAACGATTCACCCCTCCACTTT. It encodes CASSITRNDSPLHF.